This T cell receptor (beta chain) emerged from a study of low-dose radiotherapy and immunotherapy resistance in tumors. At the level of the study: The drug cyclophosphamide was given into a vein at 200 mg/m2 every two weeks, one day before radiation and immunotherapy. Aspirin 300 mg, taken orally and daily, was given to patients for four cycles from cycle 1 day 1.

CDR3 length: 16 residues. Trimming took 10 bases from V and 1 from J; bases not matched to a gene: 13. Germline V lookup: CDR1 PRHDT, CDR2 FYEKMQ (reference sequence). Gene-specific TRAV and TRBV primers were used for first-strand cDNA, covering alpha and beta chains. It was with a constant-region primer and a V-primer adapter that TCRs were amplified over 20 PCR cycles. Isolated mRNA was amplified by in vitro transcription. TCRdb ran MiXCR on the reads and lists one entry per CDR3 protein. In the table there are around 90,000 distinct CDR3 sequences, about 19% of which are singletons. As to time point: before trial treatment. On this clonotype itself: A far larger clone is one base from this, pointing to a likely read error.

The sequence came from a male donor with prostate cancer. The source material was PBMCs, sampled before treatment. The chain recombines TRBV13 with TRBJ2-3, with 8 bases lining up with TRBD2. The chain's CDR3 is CANIYPSGSGTDTQYF. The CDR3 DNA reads TGTGCCAACATATACCCAAGCGGGAGTGGCACAGATACGCAGTATTTT.